This T cell receptor beta chain was found in a study of blood T cell repertoires in COVID-19. Measured with immunoSEQ multiplex PCR; TCRdb has only the in-frame clones, and not every one. The sample shows under 250,000 clones, just under 85% of them seen only once. Per germline, CDR1 MDHEN and CDR2 SYDVKM. V was shortened by 7 bases and J by 3 bases, with 12 bases between the two germline ends. CDR3 size: 14 residues. Sequencing used peripheral blood. V usage is TRBV28 and J usage is TRBJ1-4, with D tentatively TRBD1 (6 bases). The sequence was collected from a man aged 50-60 years with acute or convalescent COVID-19. The CDR3 reads CASTEQGANEKLFF. DNA for the CDR3: TGTGCCAGCACCGAACAGGGCGCTAATGAAAAACTGTTTTTT. The variable domain in full, with the rest retrieved from reference TRBV28 and TRBJ1-4, is DVKVTQSSRYLVKRTGEKVFLECVQDMDHENMFWYRQDPGLGLRLIYFSYDVKMKEKGDIPEGYSVSREKKERFSLILESASTNQTSMYLCASTEQGANEKLFFGSGTQLSVL.